This T cell receptor beta chain comes out of a study of T cell changes during pregnancy in multiple sclerosis (dated by TCRdb to the late 2010s). Concerning the study at large: The study looked at changes in the T cell repertoire across pregnancy in women with multiple sclerosis.

The library was made by the immunoSEQ multiplex PCR assay. TCRdb stores this immuneACCESS table with in-frame sequences only. Part of the clones is absent; in the studies checked, under half of the shortfall reflects unresolved V genes, and no reason is known for the rest. In this sample the table shows roughly 38,000 clones, about 91% of which occur a single time. 0.7% to 1% of the sample comes from the top ten. The CDR3 measures 19 amino acids from cysteine to phenylalanine. The entry retains the CDR3 DNA only, 57 bases that are in frame from base 1. The germline V gene (reference sequence) specifies SEHNR as CDR1 and FQNEAQ as CDR2. Ends trimmed: V by 2 bases, J by 1 base; bases unmatched to a gene: 10. Remarks on this clone: Its antigen is currently not known. Per-base quality was not reported, and no clone a single base away is much larger than it.

Sequences were derived from CD4+ T cells from peripheral blood mononuclear cells, sampled before pregnancy. The sequence links TRBV7-9 to TRBJ1-3; TRBD1 lines up with 11 middle nucleotides. This clonotype was obtained from a female donor with multiple sclerosis, enrolled in a pregnancy study. The nucleotide sequence is TGTGCCAGCAGCTTATGGTTAAGGACAGGGGGCGCGTCTGGAAACACCATATATTTT. The encoded protein is CASSLWLRTGGASGNTIYF.